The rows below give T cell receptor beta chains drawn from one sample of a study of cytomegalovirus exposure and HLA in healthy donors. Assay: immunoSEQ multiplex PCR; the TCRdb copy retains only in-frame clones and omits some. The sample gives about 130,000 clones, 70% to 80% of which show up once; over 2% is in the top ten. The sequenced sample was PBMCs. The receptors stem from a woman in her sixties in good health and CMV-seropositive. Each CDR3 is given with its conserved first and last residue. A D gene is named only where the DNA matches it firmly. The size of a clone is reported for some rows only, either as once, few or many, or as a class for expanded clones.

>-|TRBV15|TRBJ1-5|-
CATSRGSGRGARMDQPQHF
TGTGCCACCAGCAGAGGTTCCGGGCGGGGGGCGCGTATGGATCAGCCCCAGCATTTT
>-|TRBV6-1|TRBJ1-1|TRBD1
CASSVLAGGAHTEAFF
TGTGCCAGCAGTGTACTGGCAGGGGGCGCCCACACTGAAGCTTTCTTT
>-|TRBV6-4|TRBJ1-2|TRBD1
CASSDDRDGYTF
TGTGCCAGCAGTGACGACAGGGACGGCTACACCTTC
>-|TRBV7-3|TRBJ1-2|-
CASSQTPAAGRYGYTF
TGTGCCAGCAGCCAAACCCCCGCGGCAGGGCGCTATGGCTACACCTTC
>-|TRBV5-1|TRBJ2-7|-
CASSPDGAYEQYF
TGCGCCAGCAGCCCAGACGGGGCCTACGAGCAGTACTTC
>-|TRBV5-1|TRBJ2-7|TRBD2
CASSLPRGGLDEQYF
TGCGCCAGCAGTTTGCCACGGGGGGGCCTAGACGAGCAGTACTTC
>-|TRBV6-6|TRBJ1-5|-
CASSYPGSNQPQHF
TGTGCCAGCAGTTACCCAGGTAGCAATCAGCCCCAGCATTTT
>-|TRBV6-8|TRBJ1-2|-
CASSSGEFRGYTF
TGTGCCAGCAGTTCTGGGGAGTTCAGGGGCTACACCTTC
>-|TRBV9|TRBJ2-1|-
CASSLQGSGYNEQFF
TGTGCCAGCAGCCTCCAGGGTAGCGGCTACAATGAGCAGTTCTTC
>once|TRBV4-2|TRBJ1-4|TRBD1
CASSQDSGYGGLGGRANEKLFF
TGTGCCAGCAGCCAAGACTCAGGGTATGGGGGTCTAGGGGGCCGGGCTAATGAAAAACTGTTTTTT
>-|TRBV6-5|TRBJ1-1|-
CASSHREYTEAFF
TGTGCCAGCAGCCACCGGGAGTACACTGAAGCTTTCTTT
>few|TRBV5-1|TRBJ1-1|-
CASSPSPGIPNTEAFF
TGCGCCAGCAGCCCAAGTCCAGGGATCCCGAACACTGAAGCTTTCTTT
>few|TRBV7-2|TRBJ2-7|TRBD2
CASSLNRLAGNYEQYF
TGTGCCAGCAGCTTGAACCGACTAGCGGGGAACTACGAGCAGTACTTC
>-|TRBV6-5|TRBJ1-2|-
CASNNPSNYGYTF
TGTGCCAGCAACAATCCTTCTAACTATGGCTACACCTTC
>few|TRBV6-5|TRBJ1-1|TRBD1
CASSFRQGAAEAFF
TGTGCCAGCAGTTTCCGACAGGGGGCGGCTGAAGCTTTCTTT
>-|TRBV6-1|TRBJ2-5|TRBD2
CARILSGGAWETQYF
TGTGCCAGAATACTTAGCGGGGGGGCGTGGGAGACCCAGTACTTC
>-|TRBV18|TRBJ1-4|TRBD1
CASSGTAPSEKLFF
TGTGCCAGCTCCGGGACAGCGCCGAGTGAAAAACTGTTTTTT
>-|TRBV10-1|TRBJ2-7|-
CASSESGARTYEQYF
TGCGCCAGCAGTGAGTCGGGGGCGCGGACCTACGAGCAGTACTTC
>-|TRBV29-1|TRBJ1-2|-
CSVVGQNYGYTF
TGCAGCGTTGTTGGACAGAACTATGGCTACACCTTC
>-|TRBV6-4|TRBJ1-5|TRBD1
CASSPGTESNQPQHF
TGTGCCAGCAGTCCCGGGACAGAGAGCAATCAGCCCCAGCATTTT
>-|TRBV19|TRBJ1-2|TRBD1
CASSDRQGSTYGYTF
TGTGCCAGTAGTGACCGACAGGGATCGACCTATGGCTACACCTTC
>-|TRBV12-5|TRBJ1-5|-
CASGPWEFYSNQPQHF
TGTGCTAGTGGTCCCTGGGAGTTCTATAGCAATCAGCCCCAGCATTTT
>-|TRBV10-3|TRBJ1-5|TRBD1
CAISGDRVAQPQHF
TGTGCCATCAGTGGGGACAGGGTGGCTCAGCCCCAGCATTTT
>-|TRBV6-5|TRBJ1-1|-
CASSYGKVNTEAFF
TGTGCCAGCAGTTACGGCAAAGTGAACACTGAAGCTTTCTTT
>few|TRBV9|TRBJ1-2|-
CASSDLRGQNYGYTF
TGTGCCAGCAGCGACTTGCGGGGGCAGAACTATGGCTACACCTTC
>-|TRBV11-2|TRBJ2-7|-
CASSLQGMGQYF
TGTGCCAGCAGCTTACAGGGGATGGGGCAGTACTTC
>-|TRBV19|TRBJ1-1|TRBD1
CASSPTGLGMNTEAFF
TGTGCCAGTAGTCCGACAGGGCTGGGCATGAACACTGAAGCTTTCTTT
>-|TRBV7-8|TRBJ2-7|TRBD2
CASSPGSSGDYEQYF
TGTGCCAGCAGCCCCGGTTCTAGCGGGGACTACGAGCAGTACTTC
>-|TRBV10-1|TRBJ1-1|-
CASSQGGRGTEAFF
TGCGCCAGCAGTCAGGGAGGACGGGGGACTGAAGCTTTCTTT
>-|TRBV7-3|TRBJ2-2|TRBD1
CASSGDRVETGELFF
TGTGCCAGCAGCGGGGACAGGGTGGAGACCGGGGAGCTGTTTTTT
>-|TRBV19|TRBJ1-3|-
CASSIDGGSGNTIYF
TGTGCCAGTAGTATAGATGGAGGCTCTGGAAACACCATATATTTT
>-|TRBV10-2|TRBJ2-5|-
CASSDSPGGGETQYF
TGCGCCAGCAGTGACTCTCCGGGGGGCGGGGAGACCCAGTACTTC
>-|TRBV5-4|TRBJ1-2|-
CASSSPQGRVLNYGYTF
TGTGCCAGCAGCTCCCCGCAGGGGAGGGTCTTAAACTATGGCTACACCTTC
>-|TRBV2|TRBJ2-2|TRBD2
CASSDPPSGVVTGELFF
TGTGCCAGCAGTGACCCCCCTAGCGGGGTGGTCACCGGGGAGCTGTTTTTT
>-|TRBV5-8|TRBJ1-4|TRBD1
CASNWPGTVDNEKLFF
TGTGCCAGCAACTGGCCGGGGACAGTTGATAATGAAAAACTGTTTTTT
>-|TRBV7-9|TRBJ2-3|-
CASSTVTGGSTDTQYF
TGTGCCAGCAGCACGGTGACAGGAGGATCCACAGATACGCAGTATTTT
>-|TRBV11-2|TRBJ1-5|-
CASSPGGLREGLSNQPQHF
TGTGCCAGCAGCCCTGGAGGGCTCCGGGAGGGTTTAAGCAATCAGCCCCAGCATTTT